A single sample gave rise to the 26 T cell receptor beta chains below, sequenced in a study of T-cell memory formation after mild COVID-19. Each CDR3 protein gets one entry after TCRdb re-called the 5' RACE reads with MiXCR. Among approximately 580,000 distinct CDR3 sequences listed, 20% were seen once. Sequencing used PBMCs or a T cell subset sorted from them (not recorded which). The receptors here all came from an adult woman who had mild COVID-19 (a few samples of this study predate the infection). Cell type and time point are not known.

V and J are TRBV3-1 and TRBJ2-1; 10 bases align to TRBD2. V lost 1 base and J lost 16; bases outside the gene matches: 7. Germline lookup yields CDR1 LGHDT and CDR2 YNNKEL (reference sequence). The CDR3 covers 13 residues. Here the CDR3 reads CASSQVTSGEGFF. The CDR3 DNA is TGTGCCAGCAGCCAAGTTACTAGCGGGGAAGGATTCTTC.

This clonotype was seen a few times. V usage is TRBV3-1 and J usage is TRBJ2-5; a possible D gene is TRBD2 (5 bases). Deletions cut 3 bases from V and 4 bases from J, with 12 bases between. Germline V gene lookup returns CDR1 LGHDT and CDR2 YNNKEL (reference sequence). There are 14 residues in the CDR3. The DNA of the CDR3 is TGTGCCAGCAGCCAGGACCGCCGGGGAGAGACCCAGTACTTC. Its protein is CASSQDRRGETQYF.

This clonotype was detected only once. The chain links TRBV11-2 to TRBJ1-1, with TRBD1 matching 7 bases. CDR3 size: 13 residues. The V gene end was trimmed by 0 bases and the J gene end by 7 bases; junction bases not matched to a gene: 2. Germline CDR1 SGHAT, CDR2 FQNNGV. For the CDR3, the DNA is TGTGCCAGCAGCTTAGAGCCAGGGGGTGAAGCTTTCTTT. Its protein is CASSLEPGGEAFF.

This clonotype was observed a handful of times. CDR3 amino acids: CASSGSSGANVLTF. The CDR3, as DNA: TGTGCCAGCAGTGGGAGCTCTGGGGCCAACGTCCTGACTTTC. This sequence joins TRBV6-1 and TRBJ2-6; the D is unclear. The CDR3 has 14 amino acids. V dropped 4 bases and J dropped 0 bases, with 4 bases sitting between them. From germline, CDR1 is MNHNS and CDR2 SASEGT.

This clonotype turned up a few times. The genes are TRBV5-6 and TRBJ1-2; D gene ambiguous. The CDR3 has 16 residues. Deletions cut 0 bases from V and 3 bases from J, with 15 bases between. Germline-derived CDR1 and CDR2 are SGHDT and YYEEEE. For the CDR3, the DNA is TGTGCCAGCAGCTTGGTCACGTGGGAAGGTCACTATGGCTACACCTTC. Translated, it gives CASSLVTWEGHYGYTF.

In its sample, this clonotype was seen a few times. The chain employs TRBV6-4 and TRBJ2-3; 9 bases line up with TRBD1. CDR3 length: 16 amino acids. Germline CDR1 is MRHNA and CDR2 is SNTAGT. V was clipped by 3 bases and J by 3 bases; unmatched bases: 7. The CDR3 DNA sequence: TGTGCCAGCAGTGAGCAGACAGGGGGTTGGACAGATACGCAGTATTTT. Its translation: CASSEQTGGWTDTQYF.

The CDR3 loop reads CASTSGTGPTYEQYF. In DNA form, the CDR3 reads TGTGCCAGCACATCCGGGACAGGGCCGACCTACGAGCAGTACTTC. This chain uses TRBV6-2 or TRBV6-3 with TRBJ2-7, with TRBD1 identical over 9 bases. CDR3 length: 15 amino acids. Germline CDR1 and CDR2: MNHEY and SVGEGT. The V segment lost 7 bases and the J segment 2 bases; nucleotides outside the gene matches: 9.

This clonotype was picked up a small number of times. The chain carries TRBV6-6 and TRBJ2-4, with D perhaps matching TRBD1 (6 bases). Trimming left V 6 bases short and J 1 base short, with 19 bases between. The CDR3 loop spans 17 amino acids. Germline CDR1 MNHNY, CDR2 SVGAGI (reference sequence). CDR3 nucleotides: TGTGCCAGCAGACCCTCACAGGGTGGAATGGCCAAAAACATTCAGTACTTC. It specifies CASRPSQGGMAKNIQYF.

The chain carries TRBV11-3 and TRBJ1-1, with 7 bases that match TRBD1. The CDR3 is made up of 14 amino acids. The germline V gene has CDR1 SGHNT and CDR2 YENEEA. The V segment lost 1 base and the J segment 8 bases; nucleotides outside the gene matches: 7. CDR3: CASSLALGTEEAFF. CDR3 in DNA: TGTGCCAGCAGCTTAGCACTCGGGACAGAGGAAGCTTTCTTT.

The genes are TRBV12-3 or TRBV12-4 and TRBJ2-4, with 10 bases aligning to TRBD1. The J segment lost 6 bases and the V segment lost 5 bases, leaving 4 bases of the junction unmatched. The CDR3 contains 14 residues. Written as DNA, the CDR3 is TGTGCCAGCAGTCGCCGGGACAGGGGAAACATTCAGTACTTC. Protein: CASSRRDRGNIQYF.

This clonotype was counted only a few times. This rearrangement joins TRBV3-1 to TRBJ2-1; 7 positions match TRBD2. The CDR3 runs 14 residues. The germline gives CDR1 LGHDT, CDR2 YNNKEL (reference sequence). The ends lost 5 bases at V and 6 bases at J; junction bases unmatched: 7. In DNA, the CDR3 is TGTGCCAGCAGCGCAGGACTAGGTGGCAATGAGCAGTTCTTC. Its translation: CASSAGLGGNEQFF.

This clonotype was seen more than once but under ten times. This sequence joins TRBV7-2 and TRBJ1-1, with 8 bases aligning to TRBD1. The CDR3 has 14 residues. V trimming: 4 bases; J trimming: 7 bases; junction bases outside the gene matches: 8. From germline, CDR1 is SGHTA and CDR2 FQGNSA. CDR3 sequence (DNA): TGTGCCAGCAGCTCGGACAGGGCCGTCAGTGAAGCTTTCTTT. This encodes CASSSDRAVSEAFF.

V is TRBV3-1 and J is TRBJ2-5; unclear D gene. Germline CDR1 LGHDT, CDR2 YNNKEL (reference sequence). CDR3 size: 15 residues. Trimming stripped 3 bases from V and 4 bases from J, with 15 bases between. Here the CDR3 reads CASSHPLSRGETQYF. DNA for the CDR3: TGTGCCAGCAGCCACCCTCTTAGCCGAGGAGAGACCCAGTACTTC.

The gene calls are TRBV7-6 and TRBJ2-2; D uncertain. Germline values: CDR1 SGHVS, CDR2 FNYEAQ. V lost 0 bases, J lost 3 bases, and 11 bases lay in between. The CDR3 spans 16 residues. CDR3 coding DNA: TGTGCCAGCAGCTTAGCGGCCCTGCCCCACACCGGGGAGCTGTTTTTT. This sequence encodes CASSLAALPHTGELFF.

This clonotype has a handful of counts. CDR3 DNA: TGCAGCGCCGAAGGGTTGAATACGCAGTATTTT. It translates to CSAEGLNTQYF. The chain has TRBV29-1 and TRBJ2-3, with unresolved D. Germline V CDR1 and CDR2: SQVTM, ANQGSEA. V lost 7 bases to trimming and J lost 7 bases, with 12 bases between them. The CDR3 totals 11 residues.

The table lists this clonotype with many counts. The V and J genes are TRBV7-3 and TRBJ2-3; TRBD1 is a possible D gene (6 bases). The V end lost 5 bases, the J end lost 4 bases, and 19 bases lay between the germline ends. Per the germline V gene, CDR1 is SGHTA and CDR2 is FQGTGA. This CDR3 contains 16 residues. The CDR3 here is CASSAGQLAAADTQYF. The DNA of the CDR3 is TGTGCCAGCAGCGCCGGACAGTTGGCGGCCGCAGATACGCAGTATTTT. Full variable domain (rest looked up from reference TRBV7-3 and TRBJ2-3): GAGVSQTPSNKVTEKGKYVELRCDPISGHTALYWYRQSLGQGPEFLIYFQGTGAADDSGLPNDRFFAVRPEGSVSTLKIQRTERGDSAVYLCASSAGQLAAADTQYFGPGTRLTVL.

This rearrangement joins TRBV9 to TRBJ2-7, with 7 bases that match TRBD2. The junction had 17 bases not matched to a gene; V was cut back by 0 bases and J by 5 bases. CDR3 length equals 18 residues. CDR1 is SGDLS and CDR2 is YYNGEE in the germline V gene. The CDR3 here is CASSVGKFGELAKDEQYF. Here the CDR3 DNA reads TGTGCCAGCAGCGTAGGTAAGTTTGGAGAACTAGCGAAGGACGAGCAGTACTTC.

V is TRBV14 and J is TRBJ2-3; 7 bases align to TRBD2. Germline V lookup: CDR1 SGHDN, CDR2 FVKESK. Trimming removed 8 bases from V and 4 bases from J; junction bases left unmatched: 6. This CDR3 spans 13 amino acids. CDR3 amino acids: CASQRGSPDTQYF. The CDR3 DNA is TGTGCCAGCCAACGCGGGAGCCCAGATACGCAGTATTTT.

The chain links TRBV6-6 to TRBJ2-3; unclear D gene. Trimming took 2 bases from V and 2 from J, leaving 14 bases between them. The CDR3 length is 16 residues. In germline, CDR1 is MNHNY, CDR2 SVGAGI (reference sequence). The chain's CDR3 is CASSYASRRTTDTQYF. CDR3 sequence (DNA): TGTGCCAGCAGTTACGCTTCTAGACGGACCACAGATACGCAGTATTTT.

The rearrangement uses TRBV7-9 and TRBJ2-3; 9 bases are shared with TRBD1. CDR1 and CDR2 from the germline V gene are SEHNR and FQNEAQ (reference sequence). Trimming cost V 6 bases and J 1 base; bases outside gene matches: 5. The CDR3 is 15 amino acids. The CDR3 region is CASRVRTGGTDTQYF. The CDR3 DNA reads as TGTGCCAGCAGAGTCCGGACAGGGGGCACAGATACGCAGTATTTT.

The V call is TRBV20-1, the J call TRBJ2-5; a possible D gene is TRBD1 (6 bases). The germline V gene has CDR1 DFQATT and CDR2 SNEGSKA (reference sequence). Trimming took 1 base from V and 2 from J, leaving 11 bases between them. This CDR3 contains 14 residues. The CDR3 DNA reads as TGCAGTGCTAGAGTCCCAGGGGCACAAGAGACCCAGTACTTC. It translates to CSARVPGAQETQYF.

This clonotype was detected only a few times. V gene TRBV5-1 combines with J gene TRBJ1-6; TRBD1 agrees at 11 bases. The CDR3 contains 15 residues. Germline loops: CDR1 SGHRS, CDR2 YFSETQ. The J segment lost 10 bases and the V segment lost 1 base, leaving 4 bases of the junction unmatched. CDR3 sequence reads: CASSLLGQGESPLHF. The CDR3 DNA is TGCGCCAGCAGCTTGTTGGGACAGGGGGAATCACCCCTCCACTTT.

The CDR3 nucleotides are TGTGCCAGCAGCTTAAGCCCGGGGTCAGGAGGAAACACCATATATTTT. Amino acids: CASSLSPGSGGNTIYF. The chain joins TRBV7-3 to TRBJ1-3; unclear D gene. This CDR3 contains 16 residues. The V gene lost 1 base and the J gene lost 4 bases, with 14 bases spanning the gap. From germline, CDR1 is SGHTA and CDR2 FQGTGA.

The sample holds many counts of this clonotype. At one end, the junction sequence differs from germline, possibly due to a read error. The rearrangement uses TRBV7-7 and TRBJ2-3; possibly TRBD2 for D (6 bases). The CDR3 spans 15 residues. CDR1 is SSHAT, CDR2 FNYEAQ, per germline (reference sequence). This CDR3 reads CASSSGLSSTDTQYF. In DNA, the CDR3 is TGTGCTAGCAGCTCGGGACTTTCGAGCACAGATACGCAGTATTTT.

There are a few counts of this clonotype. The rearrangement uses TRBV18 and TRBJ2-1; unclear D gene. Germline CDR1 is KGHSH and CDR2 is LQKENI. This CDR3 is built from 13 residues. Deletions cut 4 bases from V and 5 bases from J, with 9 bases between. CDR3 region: CASSRTANNEQFF. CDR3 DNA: TGTGCCAGCTCACGTACAGCCAACAATGAGCAGTTCTTC.

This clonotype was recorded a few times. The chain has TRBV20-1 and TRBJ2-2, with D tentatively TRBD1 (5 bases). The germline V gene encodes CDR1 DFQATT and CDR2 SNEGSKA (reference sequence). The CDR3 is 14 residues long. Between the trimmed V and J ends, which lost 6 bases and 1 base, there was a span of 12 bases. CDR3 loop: CSATNRQNTGELFF. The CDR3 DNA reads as TGCAGTGCGACCAACAGGCAGAACACCGGGGAGCTGTTTTTT.